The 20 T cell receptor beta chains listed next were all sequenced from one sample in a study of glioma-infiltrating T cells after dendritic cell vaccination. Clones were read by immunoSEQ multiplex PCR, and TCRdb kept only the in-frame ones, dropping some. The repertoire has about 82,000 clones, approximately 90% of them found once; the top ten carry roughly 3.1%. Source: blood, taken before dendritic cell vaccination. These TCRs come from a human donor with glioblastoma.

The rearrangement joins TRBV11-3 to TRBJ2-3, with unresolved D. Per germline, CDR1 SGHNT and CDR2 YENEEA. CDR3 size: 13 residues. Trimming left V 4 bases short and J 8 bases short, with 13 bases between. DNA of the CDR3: TGTGCCAGCAGCTCCCCGGAACGCGGTACGCAGTATTTT. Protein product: CASSSPERGTQYF.

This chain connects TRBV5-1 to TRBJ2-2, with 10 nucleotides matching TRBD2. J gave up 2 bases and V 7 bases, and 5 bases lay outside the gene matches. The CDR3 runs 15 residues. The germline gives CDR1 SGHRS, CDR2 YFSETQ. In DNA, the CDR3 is TGCGCCAGCGGCGGGACTAGCGCAAACACCGGGGAGCTGTTTTTT. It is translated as CASGGTSANTGELFF. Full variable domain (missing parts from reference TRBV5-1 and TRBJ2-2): KAGVTQTPRYLIKTRGQQVTLSCSPISGHRSVSWYQQTPGQGLQFLFEYFSETQRNKGNFPGRFSGRQFSNSRSEMNVSTLELGDSALYLCASGGTSANTGELFFGEGSRLTVL.

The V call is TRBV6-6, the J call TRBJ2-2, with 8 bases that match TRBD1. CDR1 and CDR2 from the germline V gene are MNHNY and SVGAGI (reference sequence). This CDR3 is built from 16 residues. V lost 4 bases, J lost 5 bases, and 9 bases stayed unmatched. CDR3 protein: CASSLPPRQGTGELFF. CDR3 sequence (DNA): TGTGCCAGCAGTTTACCTCCGAGACAGGGGACCGGGGAGCTGTTTTTT.

As DNA, the CDR3 is TGTGCCAGCAGCTTACCAGCGGGAAGGGATTACAATGAGCAGTTCTTC. Its protein is CASSLPAGRDYNEQFF. This chain uses TRBV7-9 with TRBJ2-1; 7 bases line up with TRBD2. Germline CDR1 and CDR2: SEHNR and FQNEAQ (reference sequence). The trim removed 2 bases at V and 4 bases at J, leaving 8 bases unmatched. The CDR3 is made up of 16 amino acids.

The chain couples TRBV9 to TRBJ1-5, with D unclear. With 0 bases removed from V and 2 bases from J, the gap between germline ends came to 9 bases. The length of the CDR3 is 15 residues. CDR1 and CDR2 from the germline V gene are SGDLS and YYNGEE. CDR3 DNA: TGTGCCAGCAGCGTAGAATCAGGTGGCAATCAGCCCCAGCATTTT. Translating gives CASSVESGGNQPQHF.

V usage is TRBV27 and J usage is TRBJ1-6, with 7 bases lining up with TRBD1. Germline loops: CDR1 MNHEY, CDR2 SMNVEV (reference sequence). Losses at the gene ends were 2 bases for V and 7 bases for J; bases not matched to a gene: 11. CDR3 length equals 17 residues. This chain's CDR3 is CASSLGRGVNRNSPLHF. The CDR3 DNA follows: TGTGCCAGCAGTTTAGGCAGGGGGGTTAATAGGAATTCACCCCTCCACTTT.

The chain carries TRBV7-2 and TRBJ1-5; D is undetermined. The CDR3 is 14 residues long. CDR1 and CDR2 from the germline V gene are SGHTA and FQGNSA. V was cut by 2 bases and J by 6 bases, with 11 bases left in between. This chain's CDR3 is CASSLTREAQPQHF. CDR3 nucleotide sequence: TGTGCCAGCAGCTTAACCCGGGAAGCTCAGCCCCAGCATTTT.

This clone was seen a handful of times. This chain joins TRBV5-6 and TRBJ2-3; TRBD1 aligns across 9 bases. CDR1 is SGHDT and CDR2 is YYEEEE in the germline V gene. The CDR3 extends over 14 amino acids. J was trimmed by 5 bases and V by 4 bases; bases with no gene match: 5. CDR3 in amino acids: CASSHRGLEDTQYF. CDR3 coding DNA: TGTGCCAGCAGCCACAGGGGGCTTGAAGATACGCAGTATTTT.

The CDR3 DNA reads as TGTGCCAGCAGCCCTAGGGGACTAGCGGGGGGGCGCGACAATGAGCAGTTCTTC. Its translation: CASSPRGLAGGRDNEQFF. V gene TRBV5-4 combines with J gene TRBJ2-1; 16 nucleotides align to TRBD2. CDR3 size: 18 residues. Germline trimming cut 4 bases from V and 5 bases from J; bases unmatched to any gene: 9. Germline loops: CDR1 SGHNT, CDR2 YYREEE (reference sequence).

The CDR3 loop reads CAISEGENYGYTF. For the CDR3, the DNA is TGTGCCATCAGTGAGGGGGAGAACTATGGCTACACCTTC. The chain links TRBV10-3 to TRBJ1-2; D uncertain. This CDR3 spans 13 amino acids. Germline CDR1 and CDR2: ENHRY and SYGVKD. Deletions cut 2 bases from V and 2 bases from J, with 6 bases between.

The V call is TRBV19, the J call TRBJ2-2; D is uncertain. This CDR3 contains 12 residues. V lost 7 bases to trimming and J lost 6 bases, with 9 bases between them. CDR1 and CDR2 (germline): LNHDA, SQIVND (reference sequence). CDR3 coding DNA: TGTGCCAGTACCCAGGAAGCCGGGGAGCTGTTTTTT. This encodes CASTQEAGELFF.

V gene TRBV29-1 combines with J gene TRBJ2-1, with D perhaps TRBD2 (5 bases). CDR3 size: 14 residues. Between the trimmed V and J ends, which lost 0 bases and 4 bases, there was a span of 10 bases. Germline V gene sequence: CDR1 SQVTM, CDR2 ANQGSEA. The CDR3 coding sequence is TGCAGCGTTGAAGATGCTCGAGGGTACAATGAGCAGTTCTTC. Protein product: CSVEDARGYNEQFF.

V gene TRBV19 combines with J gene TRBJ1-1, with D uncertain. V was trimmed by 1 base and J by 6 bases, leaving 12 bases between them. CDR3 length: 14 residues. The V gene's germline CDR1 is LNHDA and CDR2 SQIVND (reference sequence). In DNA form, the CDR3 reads TGTGCCAGTAGTATAGGGCCCTGGGGAGCTGAAGCTTTCTTT. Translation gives CASSIGPWGAEAFF.

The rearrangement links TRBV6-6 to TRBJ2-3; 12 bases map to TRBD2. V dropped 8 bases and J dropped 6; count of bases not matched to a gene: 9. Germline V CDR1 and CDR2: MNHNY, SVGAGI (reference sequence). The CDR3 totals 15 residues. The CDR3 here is CASSTGLAGLDTQYF. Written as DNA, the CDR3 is TGTGCCAGCTCAACCGGACTAGCGGGACTTGATACGCAGTATTTT.

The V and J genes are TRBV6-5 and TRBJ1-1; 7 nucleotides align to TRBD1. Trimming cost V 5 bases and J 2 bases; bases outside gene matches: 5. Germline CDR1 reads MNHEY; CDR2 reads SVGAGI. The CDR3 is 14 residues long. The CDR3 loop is CASSRGTENTEAFF. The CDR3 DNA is TGTGCCAGCAGTCGCGGGACAGAAAACACTGAAGCTTTCTTT.

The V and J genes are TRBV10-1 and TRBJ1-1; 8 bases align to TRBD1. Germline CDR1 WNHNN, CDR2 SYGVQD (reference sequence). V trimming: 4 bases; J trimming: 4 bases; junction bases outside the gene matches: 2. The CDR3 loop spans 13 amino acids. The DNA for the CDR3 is TGCGCCAGCAGTGGGACAGGGTTCACTGAAGCTTTCTTT. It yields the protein CASSGTGFTEAFF.

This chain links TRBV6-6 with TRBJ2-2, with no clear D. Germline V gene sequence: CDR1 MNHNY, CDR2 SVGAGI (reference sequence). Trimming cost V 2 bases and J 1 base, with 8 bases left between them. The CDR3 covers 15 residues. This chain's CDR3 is CASSYGQQNTGELFF. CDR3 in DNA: TGTGCCAGCAGTTACGGGCAGCAGAACACCGGGGAGCTGTTTTTT.

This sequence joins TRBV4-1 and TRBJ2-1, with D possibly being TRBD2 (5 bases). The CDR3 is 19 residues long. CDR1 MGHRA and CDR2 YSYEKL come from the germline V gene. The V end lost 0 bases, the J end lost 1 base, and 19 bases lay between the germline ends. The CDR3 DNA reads TGCGCCAGCAGCCAAGATTCAAGCGGAGTGGGGTTTTCCTACAATGAGCAGTTCTTC. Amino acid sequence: CASSQDSSGVGFSYNEQFF.

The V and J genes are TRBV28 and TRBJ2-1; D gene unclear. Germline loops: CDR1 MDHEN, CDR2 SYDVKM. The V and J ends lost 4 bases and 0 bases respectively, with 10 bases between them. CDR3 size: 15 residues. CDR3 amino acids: CASSSRGHSYNEQFF. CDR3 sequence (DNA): TGTGCCAGCAGTTCTCGCGGCCACTCCTACAATGAGCAGTTCTTC.

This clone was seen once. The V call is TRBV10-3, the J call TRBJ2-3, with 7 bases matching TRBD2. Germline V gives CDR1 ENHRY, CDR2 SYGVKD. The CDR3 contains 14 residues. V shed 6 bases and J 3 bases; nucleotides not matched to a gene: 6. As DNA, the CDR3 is TGTGCCATCAGAAGCGGGGAGGGGACAGATACGCAGTATTTT. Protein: CAIRSGEGTDTQYF.